This is a list of T cell receptor beta chains from one sample in a study of blood T cell repertoires in COVID-19. This table comes from immunoSEQ multiplex PCR, and its TCRdb copy is limited to in-frame clones, with some not included. The sample consists of under 200,000 clones, 87% of them appearing once. Sequenced sample: peripheral blood. These receptors came from a man between 40 and 49 years old with active or convalescent COVID-19. The CDR3 runs from the conserved cysteine through the conserved F or W. D genes are given only for firm matches. Clone size is not always given. Where it is, it says once, few, many or a class for expanded clones.

j_call v_call d_call clone_size cdr3_nt cdr3_aa
TRBJ1-2 TRBV12-3/TRBV12-4 . . TGTGCCAGCAGTTTAAGCATTCTCTATGGCTACACCTTC CASSLSILYGYTF
TRBJ2-7 TRBV6-2/TRBV6-3 . . TGTGCCAGCAGTAGGTGGGCAGGGACTCCTACCGAGCAGTACTTC CASSRWAGTPTEQYF
TRBJ1-5 TRBV2 . . TGTGCCAGCAGTAGGACAAGGGAACCCAGGCAGCCCCAGCATTTT CASSRTREPRQPQHF
TRBJ1-6 TRBV19 . once TGTGCCAGTAGTAGAGAGGCGGGGGTTAATTCACCCCTCCACTTT CASSREAGVNSPLHF
TRBJ1-5 TRBV11-2 . . TGTGCCAGCAGCTTAACCCCGGGTGCAGGGCGCGGAGCGGGCCAGCCCCAGCATTTT CASSLTPGAGRGAGQPQHF
TRBJ1-1 TRBV5-5 . once TGTGCCAGCAGGACATCTGGTAGGAACACTGAAGCTTTCTTT CASRTSGRNTEAFF
TRBJ2-2 TRBV5-6 TRBD1 . TGTGCCAGCAATCGGGACAGAATCACCGGGGAGCTGTTTTTT CASNRDRITGELFF
TRBJ1-5 TRBV5-6 . . TGTGCCAGCACCTCGAGAGGGCAGGGCAATCAGCCCCAGCATTTT CASTSRGQGNQPQHF
TRBJ1-5 TRBV2 . . TGTGCCAGCAGTATGGAGGGCGATCAGCCCCAGCATTTT CASSMEGDQPQHF
TRBJ2-1 TRBV11-1 TRBD1 . TGTGCCAGCAGCTCGGGACAGGCCATCCTCAATGAGCAGTTCTTC CASSSGQAILNEQFF
TRBJ1-1 TRBV10-1 . . TGCGCCAGCAGAGGGCGGGGGGCGGACACTGAAGCTTTCTTT CASRGRGADTEAFF
TRBJ2-7 TRBV5-1 . few TGCGCCAGCAGCTTGGGATCAGAACCTTACGAGCAGTACTTC CASSLGSEPYEQYF
TRBJ1-4 TRBV4-1 . few TGCGCCAGCAGCTCCTACCCCCGGGGGTCGGGAGAAAAACTGTTTTTT CASSSYPRGSGEKLFF
TRBJ2-7 TRBV4-1 TRBD2 . TGCGCCAGCAGCCCCGGACTAGCGGTCTCCTACGAGCAGTACTTC CASSPGLAVSYEQYF
TRBJ2-7 TRBV6-6 . . TGTGCCAGCAGTTATCCCCGAGGGGGGGGCCTATACGAGCAGTACTTC CASSYPRGGGLYEQYF
TRBJ2-3 TRBV3-1/TRBV3-2 . once TGTGCCAGCAGCCAACCGAGCACAGATACGCAGTATTTT CASSQPSTDTQYF
TRBJ2-7 TRBV19 . . TGTGCCAGTAGTAATGAACAGCCCTACGAGCAGTACTTC CASSNEQPYEQYF
TRBJ2-1 TRBV4-2 TRBD2 . TGTGCCAGCAGGGGGACGGGGGGGGTCCGCAATGAGCAGTTCTTC CASRGTGGVRNEQFF
TRBJ1-6 TRBV10-3 . once TGTGCCATCAGTGAGTCCAGGGAGGGCACACCCCTCCACTTT CAISESREGTPLHF
TRBJ1-1 TRBV30 TRBD1 . TGTGCCTGGAGTGTACTTACAGGGGGCACTGAAGCTTTCTTT CAWSVLTGGTEAFF
TRBJ2-5 TRBV7-3 TRBD2 . TGTGCCAGCAGCTTAACGGCGGCTAGCGGGGAAGAGACCCAGTACTTC CASSLTAASGEETQYF
TRBJ2-5 TRBV12-3/TRBV12-4 TRBD1 . TGTGCCAGCAGGGACAGGGGGCGAGAGACCCAGTACTTC CASRDRGRETQYF
TRBJ1-1 TRBV7-8 TRBD1 few TGTGCCAGCAGCCCCATAAGGGGGCTGGGGACTGAAGCTTTCTTT CASSPIRGLGTEAFF
TRBJ1-6 TRBV19 TRBD1 . TGTGCCAGTAGTCCCCGGGACAGAGGTTCACCCCTCCACTTT CASSPRDRGSPLHF
TRBJ2-3 TRBV7-2 TRBD2 . TGTGCCAGCAGCTCGACTAGCGGGGTTCCCACAGATACGCAGTATTTT CASSSTSGVPTDTQYF
TRBJ1-2 TRBV6-6 . . TGTGCCAGCAGTTCTCCCAGCGGGGGAGGCTACACCTTC CASSSPSGGGYTF
TRBJ2-3 TRBV5-4 . . TGTGCCAGCAGCTTGGCCTTTCGGGGGGCCGGCACAGATACGCAGTATTTT CASSLAFRGAGTDTQYF
TRBJ1-3 TRBV7-9 . . TGTGCCAGCAGCACAGACGTTACCTCTGGAAACACCATATATTTT CASSTDVTSGNTIYF
TRBJ1-1 TRBV29-1 . . TGCAGCGTTGATATTGGGACAACGACTGAAGCTTTCTTT CSVDIGTTTEAFF
TRBJ2-7 TRBV29-1 . . TGCAGCGTTGTTTTGGGTGGGCCCTCTCTCCTTTTC CSVVLGGPSLLF
TRBJ2-3 TRBV6-5 TRBD2 . TGTGCCACCAAACGGGGGGGCTACACAGATACGCAGTATTTT CATKRGGYTDTQYF
TRBJ2-5 TRBV11-2 TRBD1 few TGTGCCAGCAGCACGGGACAGGTGGAGGAGACCCAGTACTTC CASSTGQVEETQYF
TRBJ1-3 TRBV3-1/TRBV3-2 . few TGTGCCAGCAGCCAGGGGGCGAGAAACACCATATATTTT CASSQGARNTIYF
TRBJ1-2 TRBV27 . . TGTGCCAGCAGTCGCGACGGCCAGGGCTATGGCTACACCTTC CASSRDGQGYGYTF
TRBJ2-2 TRBV6-4 . . TGTGCCAGCAGTGACACGGGGAGGACCGGGGAGCTGTTTTTT CASSDTGRTGELFF
TRBJ1-2 TRBV6-5 TRBD1 . TGTGCCAGCACTCGCACAGGGGGCGGCTATGGCTACACCTTC CASTRTGGGYGYTF
TRBJ1-6 TRBV4-3 . . TGCGCCAGCAGCCAAGGCGGATCCGGGGATTCACCCCTCCACTTT CASSQGGSGDSPLHF
TRBJ2-1 TRBV30 . . TGTGCCTGGAGCTCCTCCAGCTCCTACAATGAGCAGTTCTTC CAWSSSSSYNEQFF
TRBJ1-5 TRBV6-6 TRBD1 few TGTGCCAGCAGTTCCGGGACAGGGAACTATCAGCCCCAGCATTTT CASSSGTGNYQPQHF
TRBJ2-1 TRBV7-9 TRBD1 once TGTGCCAGCAGCTTAGCGGGCAGGGGGCCCCACAATGAGCAGTTCTTC CASSLAGRGPHNEQFF
TRBJ2-2 TRBV24-1 TRBD2 . TGTGCCACCAGTGCCCGGGGACTAGCGGATAACACCGGGGAGCTGTTTTTT CATSARGLADNTGELFF
TRBJ1-1 TRBV30 TRBD1 . TGTGCCTGCATGACAGGGGGCAAAGCTTTCTTT CACMTGGKAFF
TRBJ2-1 TRBV30 TRBD2 . TGTGCCTGGAGTAGGAGCGGGGGGGCTGGTGAGCAGTTCTTC CAWSRSGGAGEQFF
TRBJ2-6 TRBV5-6 . . TGTGCCAGCAGTCTGAGTAGGGCCAACGTCCTGACTTTC CASSLSRANVLTF
TRBJ1-3 TRBV30 . . TGTGCCTGGAGCCGGGACACCCTTGCTGGAAACACCATATATTTT CAWSRDTLAGNTIYF